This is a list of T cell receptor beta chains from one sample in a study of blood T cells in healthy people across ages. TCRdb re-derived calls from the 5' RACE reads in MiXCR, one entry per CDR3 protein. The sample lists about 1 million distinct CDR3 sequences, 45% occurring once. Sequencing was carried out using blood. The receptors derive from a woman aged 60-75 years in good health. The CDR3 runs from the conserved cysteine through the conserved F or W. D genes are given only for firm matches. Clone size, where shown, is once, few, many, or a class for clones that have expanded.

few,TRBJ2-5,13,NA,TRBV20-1,CSVPDRDSETQYF,TGCAGTGTTCCGGACAGAGACTCGGAGACCCAGTACTTC
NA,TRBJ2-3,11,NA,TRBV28,CASSFGVLQYF,TGTGCCAGCAGTTTTGGGGTGCTCCAGTATTTT
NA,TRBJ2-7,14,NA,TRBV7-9,CASSGVGESHEQYF,TGTGCCAGCAGCGGAGTGGGGGAGTCCCACGAGCAGTACTTC
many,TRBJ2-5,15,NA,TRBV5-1,CASSLEARLEETQYF,TGCGCCAGCAGCTTGGAAGCCAGGTTAGAAGAGACCCAGTACTTC
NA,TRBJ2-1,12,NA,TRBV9,CASTPSPGKQFF,TGTGCCAGCACCCCCTCCCCGGGAAAGCAGTTCTTC
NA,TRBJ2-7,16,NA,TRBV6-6,CASSYSTLVLEDEQYF,TGTGCCAGCAGTTACTCGACTCTAGTCCTGGAGGACGAGCAGTACTTC
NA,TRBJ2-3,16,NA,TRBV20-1,CSARGQLAVGTDTQYF,TGCAGTGCTAGAGGTCAACTAGCAGTCGGCACAGATACGCAGTATTTT
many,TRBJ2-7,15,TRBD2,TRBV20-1,CSAPKSGTSAYEQYF,TGCAGTGCACCGAAGTCGGGGACTAGCGCCTACGAGCAGTACTTC
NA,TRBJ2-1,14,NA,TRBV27,CASSLIREKDEQFF,TGTGCCAGCAGTTTAATTCGGGAGAAGGATGAGCAGTTCTTC
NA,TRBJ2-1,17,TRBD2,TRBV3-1,CASSQDWALAGVWEQFF,TGTGCCAGCAGCCAAGACTGGGCGCTAGCGGGAGTTTGGGAGCAGTTCTTC
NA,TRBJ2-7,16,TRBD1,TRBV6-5,CASKTNTGTGVNEQYF,TGTGCCAGCAAAACGAACACCGGGACAGGGGTCAACGAGCAGTACTTC
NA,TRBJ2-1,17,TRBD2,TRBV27,CTSSFITSGRSYNEQFF,TGTACCAGCAGTTTCATAACTAGCGGGAGATCCTACAATGAGCAGTTCTTC
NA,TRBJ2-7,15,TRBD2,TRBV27,CASNSGLAGSYEQYF,TGTGCCAGCAACTCGGGACTAGCGGGATCCTACGAGCAGTACTTC
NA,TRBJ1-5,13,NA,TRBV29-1,CSVGAQNNQPQHF,TGCAGCGTTGGGGCCCAAAACAATCAGCCCCAGCATTTT
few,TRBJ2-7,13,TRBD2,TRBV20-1,CSGSLAGVYEQYF,TGCAGTGGATCTCTAGCGGGGGTCTACGAGCAGTACTTC
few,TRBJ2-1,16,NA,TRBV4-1,CASRPGETGGYIEQFF,TGCGCCAGCAGGCCCGGGGAGACTGGGGGGTACATTGAGCAGTTCTTC
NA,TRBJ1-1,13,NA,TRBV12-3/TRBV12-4,CASSFSGRAEAFF,TGTGCCAGCAGTTTCTCAGGGAGAGCTGAAGCTTTCTTT
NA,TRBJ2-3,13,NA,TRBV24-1,CATSDGSPDTQYF,TGTGCCACCAGTGACGGATCCCCAGATACGCAGTATTTT
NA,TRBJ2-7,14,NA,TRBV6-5,CASSYFKGSYEQYF,TGTGCCAGCAGTTACTTTAAGGGCTCCTACGAGCAGTACTTC
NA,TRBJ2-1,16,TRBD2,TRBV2,CASSVGEASGSPEQFF,TGTGCCAGCAGTGTGGGGGAGGCTAGCGGGAGTCCTGAGCAGTTCTTC
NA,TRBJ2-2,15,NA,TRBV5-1,CASSLDGSGPGELFF,TGCGCCAGCAGCTTGGACGGGAGTGGGCCCGGGGAGCTGTTTTTT
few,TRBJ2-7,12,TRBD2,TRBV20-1,CSGRGLAYEQYF,TGCAGTGGAAGGGGACTAGCCTACGAGCAGTACTTC
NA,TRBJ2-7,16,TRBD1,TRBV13,CANSPRLTGPPYEQYF,TGTGCCAACAGCCCAAGGCTGACAGGGCCCCCCTACGAGCAGTACTTC
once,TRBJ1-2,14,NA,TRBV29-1,CSVEMDPRRDGYTF,TGCAGCGTTGAAATGGACCCCCGTCGAGATGGCTACACCTTC
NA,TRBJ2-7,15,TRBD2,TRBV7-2,CASSPGLAGDLKQYF,TGTGCCAGCAGCCCGGGACTAGCGGGAGATTTAAAGCAGTACTTC
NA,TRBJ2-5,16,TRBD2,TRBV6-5,CASGPWASGRRETQYF,TGTGCCAGCGGGCCTTGGGCTAGCGGGAGACGAGAGACCCAGTACTTC